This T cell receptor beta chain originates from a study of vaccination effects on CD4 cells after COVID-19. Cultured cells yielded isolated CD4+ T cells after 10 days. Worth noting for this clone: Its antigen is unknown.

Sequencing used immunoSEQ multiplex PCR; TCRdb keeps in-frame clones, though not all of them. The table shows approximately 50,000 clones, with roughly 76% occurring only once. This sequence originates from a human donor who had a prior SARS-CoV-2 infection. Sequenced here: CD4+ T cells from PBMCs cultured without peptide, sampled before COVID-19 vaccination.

CDR3 sequence: CATSDPGQGGETQYF. The CDR3 DNA follows: TGTGCCACCAGTGACCCGGGACAGGGGGGAGAGACCCAGTACTTC. The chain carries TRBV24-1 and TRBJ2-5; 11 bases agree with TRBD1. In germline, CDR1 is KGHDR, CDR2 SFDVKD. The CDR3 is 15 residues long. J was trimmed by 4 bases and V by 4 bases; bases with no gene match: 4.